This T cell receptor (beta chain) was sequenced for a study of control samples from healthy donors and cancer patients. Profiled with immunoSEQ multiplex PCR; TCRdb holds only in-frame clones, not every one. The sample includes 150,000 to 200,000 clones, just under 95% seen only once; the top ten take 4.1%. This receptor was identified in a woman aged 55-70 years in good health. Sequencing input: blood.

In DNA form, the CDR3 reads TGTGCCAGCAGCCCGCAGGGGTACTACGAGCAGTACTTC. This codes for CASSPQGYYEQYF. The gene calls are TRBV11-2 and TRBJ2-7; D perhaps matches TRBD1 (6 bases). The V end was cut by 5 bases, the J end by 3 bases, with 11 bases between. Looked up from germline, CDR1 is SGHAT and CDR2 is FQNNGV. This CDR3 is 13 amino acids long.